This T cell receptor (beta chain) was captured by sequencing in a study of shared clonotypes between healthy human individuals. This clone was observed a handful of times. The assay was immunoSEQ multiplex PCR, and TCRdb's table has in-frame clones only and misses some. Of millions of clones in the sample, about 92% were seen once. From germline, CDR1 is MNHEY and CDR2 SMNVEV (reference sequence). The CDR3 runs 13 residues. Deletions cut 5 bases from V and 4 bases from J, with 11 bases between. J is TRBJ1-2 and V is TRBV27; D unclear. Sample: naive CD4+ T cells from PBMCs. Subset defined: CD45RA+ positively selected. The origin of this receptor is a man younger than 35 in good health. Some clones in this sample may be carry-over from other donors' samples. The CDR3 is CASSTRGVYGYTF. Written as DNA, the CDR3 is TGTGCCAGCAGTACCCGAGGTGTCTATGGCTACACCTTC.